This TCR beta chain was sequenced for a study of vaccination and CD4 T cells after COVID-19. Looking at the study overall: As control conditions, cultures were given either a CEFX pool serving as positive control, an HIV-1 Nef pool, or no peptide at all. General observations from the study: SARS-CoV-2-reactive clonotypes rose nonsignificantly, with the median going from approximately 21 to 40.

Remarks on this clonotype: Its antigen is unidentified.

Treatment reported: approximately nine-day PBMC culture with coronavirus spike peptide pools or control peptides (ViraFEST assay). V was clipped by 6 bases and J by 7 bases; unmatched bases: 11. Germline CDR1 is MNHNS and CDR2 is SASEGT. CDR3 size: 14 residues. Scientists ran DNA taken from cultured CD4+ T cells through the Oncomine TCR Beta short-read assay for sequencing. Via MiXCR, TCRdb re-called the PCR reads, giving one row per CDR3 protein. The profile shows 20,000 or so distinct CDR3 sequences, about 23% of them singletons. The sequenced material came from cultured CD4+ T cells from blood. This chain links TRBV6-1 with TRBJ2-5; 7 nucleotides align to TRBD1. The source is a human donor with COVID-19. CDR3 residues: CASRVRGQLGTQYF. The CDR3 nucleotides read TGTGCCAGCAGGGTACGGGGACAGCTTGGGACCCAGTACTTC.